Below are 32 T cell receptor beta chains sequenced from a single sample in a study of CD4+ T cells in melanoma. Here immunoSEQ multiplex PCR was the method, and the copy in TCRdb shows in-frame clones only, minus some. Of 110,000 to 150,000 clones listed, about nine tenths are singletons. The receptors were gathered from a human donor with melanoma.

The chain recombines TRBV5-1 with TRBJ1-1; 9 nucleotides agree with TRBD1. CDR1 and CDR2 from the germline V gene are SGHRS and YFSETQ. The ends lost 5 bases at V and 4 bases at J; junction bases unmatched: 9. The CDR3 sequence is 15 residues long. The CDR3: CASRQGTGSSTEAFF. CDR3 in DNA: TGCGCCAGCAGGCAGGGGACAGGGAGTAGCACTGAAGCTTTCTTT.

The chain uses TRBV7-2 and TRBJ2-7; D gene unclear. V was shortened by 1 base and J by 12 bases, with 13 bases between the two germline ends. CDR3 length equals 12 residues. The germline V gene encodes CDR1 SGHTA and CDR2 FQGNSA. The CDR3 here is CASSLGAGVAYF. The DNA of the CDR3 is TGTGCCAGCAGCTTAGGTGCCGGAGTCGCGTACTTC. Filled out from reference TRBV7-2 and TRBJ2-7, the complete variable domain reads GAGVSQSPSNKVTEKGKDVELRCDPISGHTALYWYRQSLGQGLEFLIYFQGNSAPDKSGLPSDRFSAERTGGSVSTLTIQRTQQEDSAVYLCASSLGAGVAYFGPGTRLTVT.

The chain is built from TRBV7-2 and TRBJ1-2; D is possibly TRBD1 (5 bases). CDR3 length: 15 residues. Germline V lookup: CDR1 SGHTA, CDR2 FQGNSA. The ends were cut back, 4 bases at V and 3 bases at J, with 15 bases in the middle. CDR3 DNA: TGTGCCAGCAGCTATCAAGTCGGGACGGACTATGGCTACACCTTC. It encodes CASSYQVGTDYGYTF.

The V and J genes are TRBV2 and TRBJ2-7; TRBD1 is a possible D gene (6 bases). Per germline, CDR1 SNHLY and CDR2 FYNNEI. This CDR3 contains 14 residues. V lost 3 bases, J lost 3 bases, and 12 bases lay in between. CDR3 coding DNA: TGTGCCAGCAGTGAGCAAGGGGGAGTCTACGAGCAGTACTTC. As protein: CASSEQGGVYEQYF.

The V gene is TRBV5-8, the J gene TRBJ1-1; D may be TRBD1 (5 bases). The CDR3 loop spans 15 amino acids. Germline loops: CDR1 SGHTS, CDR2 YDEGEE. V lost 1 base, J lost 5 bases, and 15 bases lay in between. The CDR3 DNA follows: TGTGCCAGCAGCTTGATTCGAGGCGGGGGAACTGAAGCTTTCTTT. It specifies CASSLIRGGGTEAFF.

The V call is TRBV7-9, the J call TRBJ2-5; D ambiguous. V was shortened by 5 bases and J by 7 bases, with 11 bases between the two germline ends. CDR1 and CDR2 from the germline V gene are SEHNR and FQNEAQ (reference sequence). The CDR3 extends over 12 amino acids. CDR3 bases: TGTGCCAGCAGCCCTCAAACGGGGACCCAGTACTTC. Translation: CASSPQTGTQYF. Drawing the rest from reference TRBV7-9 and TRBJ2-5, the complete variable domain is DTGVSQNPRHKITKRGQNVTFRCDPISEHNRLYWYRQTLGQGPEFLTYFQNEAQLEKSRLLSDRFSAERPKGSFSTLEIQRTEQGDSAMYLCASSPQTGTQYFGPGTRLLVL.

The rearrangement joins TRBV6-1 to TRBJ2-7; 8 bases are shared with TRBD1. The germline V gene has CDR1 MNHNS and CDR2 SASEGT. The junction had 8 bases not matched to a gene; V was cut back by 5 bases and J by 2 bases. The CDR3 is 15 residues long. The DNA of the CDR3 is TGTGCCAGCAGTTCTACCGGGACAGGCCCCTACGAGCAGTACTTC. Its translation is CASSSTGTGPYEQYF.

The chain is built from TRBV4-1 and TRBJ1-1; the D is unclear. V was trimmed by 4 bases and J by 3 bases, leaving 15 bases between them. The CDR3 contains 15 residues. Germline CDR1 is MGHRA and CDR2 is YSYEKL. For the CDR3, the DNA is TGCGCCAGCAGCCGCTACCTGCTTGGCGACACTGAAGCTTTCTTT. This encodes CASSRYLLGDTEAFF.

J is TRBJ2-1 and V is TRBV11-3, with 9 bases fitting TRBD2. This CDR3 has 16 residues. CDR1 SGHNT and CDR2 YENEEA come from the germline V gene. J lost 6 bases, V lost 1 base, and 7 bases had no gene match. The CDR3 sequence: CASSLAGTSSRNEQFF. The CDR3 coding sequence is TGTGCCAGCAGCTTAGCCGGGACTAGCTCGCGCAATGAGCAGTTCTTC.

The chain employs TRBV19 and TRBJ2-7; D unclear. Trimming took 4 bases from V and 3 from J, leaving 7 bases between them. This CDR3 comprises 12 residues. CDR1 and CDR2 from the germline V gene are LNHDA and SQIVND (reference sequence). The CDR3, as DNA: TGTGCCAGTAGTAGTCAAGGCTACGAGCAGTACTTC. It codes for CASSSQGYEQYF. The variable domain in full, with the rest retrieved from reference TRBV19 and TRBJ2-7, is DGGITQSPKYLFRKEGQNVTLSCEQNLNHDAMYWYRQDPGQGLRLIYYSQIVNDFQKGDIAEGYSVSREKKESFPLTVTSAQKNPTAFYLCASSSQGYEQYFGPGTRLTVT.

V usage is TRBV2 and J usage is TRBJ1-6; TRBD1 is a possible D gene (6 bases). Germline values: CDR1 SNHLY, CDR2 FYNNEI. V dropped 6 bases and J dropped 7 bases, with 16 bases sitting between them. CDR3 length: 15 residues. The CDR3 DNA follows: TGTGCCAGCAGCGAGCGGGGGCCGGGCAATTCACCCCTCCACTTT. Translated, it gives CASSERGPGNSPLHF.

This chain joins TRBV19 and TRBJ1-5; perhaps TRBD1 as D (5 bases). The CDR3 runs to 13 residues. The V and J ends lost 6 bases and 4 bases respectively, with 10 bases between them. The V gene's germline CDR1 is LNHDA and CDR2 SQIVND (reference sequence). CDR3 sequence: CASRRQLNQPQHF. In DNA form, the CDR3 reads TGTGCCAGTAGGCGACAGCTGAATCAGCCCCAGCATTTT.

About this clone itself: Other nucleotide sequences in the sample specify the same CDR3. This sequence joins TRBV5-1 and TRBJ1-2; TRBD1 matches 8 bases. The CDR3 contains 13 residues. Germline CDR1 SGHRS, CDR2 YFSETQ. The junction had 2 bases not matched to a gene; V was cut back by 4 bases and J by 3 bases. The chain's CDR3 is CASSQQGDYGYTF. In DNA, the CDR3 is TGCGCCAGCAGCCAACAGGGGGACTATGGCTACACCTTC.

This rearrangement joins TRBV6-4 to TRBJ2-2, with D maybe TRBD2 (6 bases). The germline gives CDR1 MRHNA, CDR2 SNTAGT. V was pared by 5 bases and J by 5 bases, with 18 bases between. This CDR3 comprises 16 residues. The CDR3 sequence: CASSPNGGATTGELFF. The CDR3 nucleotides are TGTGCCAGCAGTCCCAACGGAGGGGCAACAACCGGGGAGCTGTTTTTT.

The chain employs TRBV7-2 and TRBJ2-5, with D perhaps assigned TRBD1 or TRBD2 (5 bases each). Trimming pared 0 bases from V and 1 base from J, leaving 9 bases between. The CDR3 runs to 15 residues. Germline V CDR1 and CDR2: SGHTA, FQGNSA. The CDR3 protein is CASSLAGTPQETQYF. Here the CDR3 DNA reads TGTGCCAGCAGCTTAGCGGGGACGCCCCAAGAGACCCAGTACTTC.

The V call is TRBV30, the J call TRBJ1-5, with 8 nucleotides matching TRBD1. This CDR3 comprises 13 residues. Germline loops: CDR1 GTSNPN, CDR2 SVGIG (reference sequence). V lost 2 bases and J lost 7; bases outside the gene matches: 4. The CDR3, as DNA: TGTGCCTGGAGTACAGGGGGACTCCAGCCCCAGCATTTT. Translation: CAWSTGGLQPQHF.

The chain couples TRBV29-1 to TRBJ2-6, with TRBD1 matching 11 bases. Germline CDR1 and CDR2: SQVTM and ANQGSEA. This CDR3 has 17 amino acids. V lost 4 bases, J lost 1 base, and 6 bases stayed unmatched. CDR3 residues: CSVGGQGAFSGANVLTF. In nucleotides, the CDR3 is TGCAGCGTTGGAGGACAGGGGGCTTTTTCTGGGGCCAACGTCCTGACTTTC.

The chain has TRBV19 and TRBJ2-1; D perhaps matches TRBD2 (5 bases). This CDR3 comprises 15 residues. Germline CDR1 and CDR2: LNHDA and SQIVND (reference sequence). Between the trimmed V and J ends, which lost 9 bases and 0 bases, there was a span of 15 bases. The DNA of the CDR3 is TGTGCCAGCTGCCCCGGGGTACCCTCCTACAATGAGCAGTTCTTC. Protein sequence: CASCPGVPSYNEQFF.

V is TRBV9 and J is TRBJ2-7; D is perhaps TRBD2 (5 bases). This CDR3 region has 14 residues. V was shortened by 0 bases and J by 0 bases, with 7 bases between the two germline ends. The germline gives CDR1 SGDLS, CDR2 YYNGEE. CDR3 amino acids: CASSVVGSSYEQYF. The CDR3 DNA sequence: TGTGCCAGCAGCGTAGTGGGGAGCTCCTACGAGCAGTACTTC.

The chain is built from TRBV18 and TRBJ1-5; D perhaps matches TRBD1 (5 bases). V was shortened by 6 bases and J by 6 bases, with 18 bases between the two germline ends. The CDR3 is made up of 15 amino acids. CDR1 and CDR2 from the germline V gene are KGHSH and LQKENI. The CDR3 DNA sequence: TGTGCCAGCTCTCAAAGCACGGGGGGTATTCAGCCCCAGCATTTT. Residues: CASSQSTGGIQPQHF.

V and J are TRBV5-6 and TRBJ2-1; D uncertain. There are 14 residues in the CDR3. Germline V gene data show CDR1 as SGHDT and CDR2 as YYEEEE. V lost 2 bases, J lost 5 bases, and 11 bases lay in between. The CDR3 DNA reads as TGTGCCAGCAGCTTAGTACAGCTTAACAATGAGCAGTTCTTC. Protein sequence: CASSLVQLNNEQFF. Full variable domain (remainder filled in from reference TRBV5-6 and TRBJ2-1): DAGVTQSPTHLIKTRGQQVTLRCSPKSGHDTVSWYQQALGQGPQFIFQYYEEEERQRGNFPDRFSGHQFPNYSSELNVNALLLGDSALYLCASSLVQLNNEQFFGPGTRLTVL.

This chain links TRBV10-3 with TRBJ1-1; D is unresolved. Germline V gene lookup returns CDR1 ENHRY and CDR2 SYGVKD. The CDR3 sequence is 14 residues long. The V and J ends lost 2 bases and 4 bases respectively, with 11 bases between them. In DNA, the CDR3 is TGTGCCATCAGTGAGACCCTTTTAAGCACTGAAGCTTTCTTT. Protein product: CAISETLLSTEAFF.

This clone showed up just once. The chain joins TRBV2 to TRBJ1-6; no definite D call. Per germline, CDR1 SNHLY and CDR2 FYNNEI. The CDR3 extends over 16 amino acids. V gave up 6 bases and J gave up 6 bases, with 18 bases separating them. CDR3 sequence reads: CASSTRVSGTNSPLHF. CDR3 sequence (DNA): TGTGCCAGCAGCACAAGGGTTTCCGGCACTAATTCACCCCTCCACTTT.

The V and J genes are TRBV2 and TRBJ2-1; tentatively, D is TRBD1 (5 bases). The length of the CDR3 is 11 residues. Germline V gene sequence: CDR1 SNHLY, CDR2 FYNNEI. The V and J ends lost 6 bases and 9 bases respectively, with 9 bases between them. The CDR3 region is CASRRDSEQFF. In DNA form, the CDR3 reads TGTGCCAGCAGGCGCGACAGTGAGCAGTTCTTC.

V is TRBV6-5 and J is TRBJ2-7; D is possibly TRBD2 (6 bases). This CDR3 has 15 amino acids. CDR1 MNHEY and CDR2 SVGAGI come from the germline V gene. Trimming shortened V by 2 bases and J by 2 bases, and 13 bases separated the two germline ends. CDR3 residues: CASSYPRGGAYEQYF. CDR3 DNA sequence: TGTGCCAGCAGTTACCCCCGTGGAGGGGCCTACGAGCAGTACTTC.

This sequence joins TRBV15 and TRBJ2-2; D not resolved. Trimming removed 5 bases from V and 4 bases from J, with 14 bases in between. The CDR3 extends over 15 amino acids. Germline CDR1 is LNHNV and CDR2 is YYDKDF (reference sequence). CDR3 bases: TGTGCCACCAGCGGATTTGATATGGGCACCGGGGAGCTGTTTTTT. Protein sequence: CATSGFDMGTGELFF.

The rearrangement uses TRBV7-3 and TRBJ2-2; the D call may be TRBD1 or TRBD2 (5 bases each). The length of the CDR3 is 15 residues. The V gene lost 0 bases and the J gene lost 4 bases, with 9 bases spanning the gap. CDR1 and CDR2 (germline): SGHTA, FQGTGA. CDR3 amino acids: CASSLTAGSTGELFF. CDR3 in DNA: TGTGCCAGCAGCTTAACGGCAGGGAGCACCGGGGAGCTGTTTTTT.

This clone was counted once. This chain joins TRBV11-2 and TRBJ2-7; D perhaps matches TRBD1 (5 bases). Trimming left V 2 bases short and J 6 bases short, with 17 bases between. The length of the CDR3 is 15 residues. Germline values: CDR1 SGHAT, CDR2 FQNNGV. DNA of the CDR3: TGTGCCAGCAGCTTAAAGGTCAGGGCCGCAGGCGAGCAGTACTTC. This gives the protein CASSLKVRAAGEQYF.

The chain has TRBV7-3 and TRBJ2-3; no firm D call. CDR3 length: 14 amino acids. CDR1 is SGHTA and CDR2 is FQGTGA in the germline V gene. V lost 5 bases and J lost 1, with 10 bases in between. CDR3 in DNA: TGTGCCAGCAGCCCTCGGACGGGCACAGATACGCAGTATTTT. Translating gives CASSPRTGTDTQYF. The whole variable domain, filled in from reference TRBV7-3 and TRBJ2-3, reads GAGVSQTPSNKVTEKGKYVELRCDPISGHTALYWYRQSLGQGPEFLIYFQGTGAADDSGLPNDRFFAVRPEGSVSTLKIQRTERGDSAVYLCASSPRTGTDTQYFGPGTRLTVL.

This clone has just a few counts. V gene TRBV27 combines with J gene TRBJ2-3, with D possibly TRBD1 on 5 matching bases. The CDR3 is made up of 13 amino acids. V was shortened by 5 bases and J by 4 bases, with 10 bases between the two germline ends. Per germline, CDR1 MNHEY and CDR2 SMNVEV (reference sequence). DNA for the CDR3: TGTGCCAGCAGTCTTGGACATTCAGATACGCAGTATTTT. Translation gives CASSLGHSDTQYF.

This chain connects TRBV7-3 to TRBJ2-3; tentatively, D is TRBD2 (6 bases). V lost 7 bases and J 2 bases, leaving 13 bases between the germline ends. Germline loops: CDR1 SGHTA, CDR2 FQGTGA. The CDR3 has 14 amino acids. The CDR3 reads CASKLAPHTDTQYF. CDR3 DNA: TGTGCCAGCAAACTAGCACCCCACACAGATACGCAGTATTTT. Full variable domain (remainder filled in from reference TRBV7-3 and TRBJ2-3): GAGVSQTPSNKVTEKGKYVELRCDPISGHTALYWYRQSLGQGPEFLIYFQGTGAADDSGLPNDRFFAVRPEGSVSTLKIQRTERGDSAVYLCASKLAPHTDTQYFGPGTRLTVL.

The CDR3 sequence: CASHGRTGTYGYTF. CDR3 nucleotides: TGTGCCAGTCATGGACGGACCGGGACCTATGGCTACACCTTC. V and J are TRBV19 and TRBJ1-2; TRBD1 might be the D (5 bases). The germline V and J ends were trimmed by 8 bases and 4 bases, with 17 bases remaining between them. Per germline, CDR1 LNHDA and CDR2 SQIVND (reference sequence). CDR3 length: 14 residues. The full variable domain, its missing parts supplied by reference TRBV19 and TRBJ1-2, is DGGITQSPKYLFRKEGQNVTLSCEQNLNHDAMYWYRQDPGQGLRLIYYSQIVNDFQKGDIAEGYSVSREKKESFPLTVTSAQKNPTAFYLCASHGRTGTYGYTFGSGTRLTVV.